These 11 T cell receptor beta chains were all obtained from the same sample, sequenced in a study of T cell responses to AZD1222 COVID-19 vaccine. Generated by immunoSEQ multiplex PCR, the TCRdb table keeps only in-frame clones and is missing some. The sample lists some 150,000 clones; 90% to 95% were seen once. The sample was peripheral blood, taken on day 0 of AZD1222 vaccination. The receptors come from an adult in good health.

This chain joins TRBV15 and TRBJ2-7; tentatively, D is TRBD2 (5 bases). The germline CDR1 and CDR2 sequences are LNHNV and YYDKDF (reference sequence). The V end was cut by 3 bases, the J end by 8 bases, with 14 bases between. The CDR3 sequence is 13 residues long. CDR3 in amino acids: CATSRGRTGKQYF. The CDR3 region has the DNA TGTGCCACCAGCAGGGGCAGGACGGGGAAGCAGTACTTC.

This clone came up a few times. This chain uses TRBV2 with TRBJ1-1; D is perhaps TRBD1 (5 bases). The CDR3 covers 13 residues. In germline, CDR1 is SNHLY, CDR2 FYNNEI. Deletions cut 8 bases from V and 3 bases from J, with 13 bases between. The chain's CDR3 is CASLGGTYTEAFF. The CDR3 bases are TGTGCCAGCCTGGGAGGGACTTACACTGAAGCTTTCTTT. The variable domain in full, with the rest retrieved from reference TRBV2 and TRBJ1-1, is EPEVTQTPSHQVTQMGQEVILRCVPISNHLYFYWYRQILGQKVEFLVSFYNNEISEKSEIFDDQFSVERPDGSNFTLKIRSTKLEDSAMYFCASLGGTYTEAFFGQGTRLTVV.

This sequence joins TRBV19 and TRBJ1-5; 8 bases align to TRBD1. The J segment lost 5 bases and the V segment lost 6 bases, leaving 9 bases of the junction unmatched. Germline CDR1 reads LNHDA; CDR2 reads SQIVND (reference sequence). The CDR3 runs to 15 residues. The DNA for the CDR3 is TGTGCCAGTAGCCCCGGACAGGGAGGGCATCAGCCCCAGCATTTT. Translation: CASSPGQGGHQPQHF.

The rearrangement joins TRBV19 to TRBJ1-2; possibly TRBD1 for D (5 bases). Germline assignment: CDR1 LNHDA and CDR2 SQIVND (reference sequence). The CDR3 is 14 residues long. V dropped 7 bases and J dropped 5 bases, with 17 bases sitting between them. CDR3 DNA sequence: TGTGCCAGTAACCGACCCCCGGACAAATATGGCTACACCTTC. This translates into CASNRPPDKYGYTF.

Written as DNA, the CDR3 is TGTGCCAGCAGCCCGTCCCTTCGGATCACTGAAGCTTTCTTT. Its translation: CASSPSLRITEAFF. The rearrangement links TRBV3-1 (or the pseudogene TRBV3-2) to TRBJ1-1; D is unclear. Germline lookup yields CDR1 LGHDT and CDR2 YNNKEL (reference sequence). The CDR3 runs 14 residues. Trimming removed 4 bases from V and 4 bases from J, with 13 bases in between.

The chain recombines TRBV7-2 with TRBJ2-7; maybe TRBD2 (6 bases). The V end lost 0 bases, the J end lost 2 bases, and 11 bases lay between the germline ends. The CDR3 length is 15 residues. Per the germline V gene, CDR1 is SGHTA and CDR2 is FQGNSA. The chain's CDR3 is CASSLAGGGTYEQYF. The CDR3 DNA sequence: TGTGCCAGCAGCTTAGCTGGCGGAGGGACCTACGAGCAGTACTTC. Complete variable domain (other parts from reference TRBV7-2 and TRBJ2-7): GAGVSQSPSNKVTEKGKDVELRCDPISGHTALYWYRQSLGQGLEFLIYFQGNSAPDKSGLPSDRFSAERTGGSVSTLTIQRTQQEDSAVYLCASSLAGGGTYEQYFGPGTRLTVT.

The rearrangement joins TRBV19 to TRBJ2-5, with D maybe TRBD1 (7 bases). The CDR3 extends over 13 amino acids. Between the trimmed V and J ends, which lost 6 bases and 1 base, there was a span of 9 bases. The germline V gene has CDR1 LNHDA and CDR2 SQIVND (reference sequence). CDR3 sequence: CASRRDSQETQYF. The CDR3 bases are TGTGCCAGTAGGCGGGACAGCCAAGAGACCCAGTACTTC.

This clone was observed a single time. V gene TRBV28 combines with J gene TRBJ1-3, with D possibly matching TRBD1 (6 bases). The germline gives CDR1 MDHEN, CDR2 SYDVKM. This CDR3 region has 13 residues. The ends were cut back, 5 bases at V and 7 bases at J, with 12 bases in the middle. CDR3 loop: CASSVGQMNTIYF. The CDR3 bases are TGTGCCAGCAGTGTGGGACAAATGAACACCATATATTTT.

This clone was detected once. The J gene is TRBJ2-3, the V gene TRBV19; perhaps D is TRBD1 or TRBD2 (7 bases each). CDR1 and CDR2 (germline): LNHDA, SQIVND (reference sequence). The CDR3 length is 16 residues. Trimming pared 4 bases from V and 2 bases from J, leaving 16 bases between. Written as DNA, the CDR3 is TGTGCCAGTAGTAAAAAATCAGGGGGGGCCACAGATACGCAGTATTTT. The encoded protein is CASSKKSGGATDTQYF.

J is TRBJ2-1 and V is TRBV12-3 or TRBV12-4; a possible D gene is TRBD1 (6 bases). V dropped 7 bases and J dropped 14 bases, with 15 bases sitting between them. This CDR3 has 11 residues. The CDR3 here is CASTIPGQEFF. CDR3 DNA sequence: TGTGCCAGCACCATCCCGGGACAAGAGTTCTTC.

The rearrangement links TRBV5-6 to TRBJ2-5; D might be TRBD1 (6 bases). The V gene's germline CDR1 is SGHDT and CDR2 YYEEEE. CDR3 length equals 13 residues. V gave up 0 bases and J gave up 8 bases, with 11 bases separating them. The CDR3: CASSLAGERTQYF. In nucleotides, the CDR3 is TGTGCCAGCAGCTTGGCAGGGGAGAGAACCCAGTACTTC.